One TCR beta chain is described in this entry. What it recognizes is unknown. V lost 2 bases, J lost 4 bases, and 4 bases stayed unmatched. The CDR3 consists of 15 residues. CDR1 is SGDLS and CDR2 is YYNGEE in the germline V gene. The data derive from a study of glioma-infiltrating T cells after dendritic cell vaccination. Study-level information: Patients received autologous tumor lysate-pulsed dendritic cell vaccination between about 2003 and 2013. Whole-study results and caveats: No direct clonality-survival link was found; a diverse polyclonal response may matter.

Clones were sequenced by immunoSEQ multiplex PCR, and TCRdb holds only the in-frame ones, with some missing. The profile shows about 65,000 clones, roughly 86% of them singletons. The time point is: after dendritic cell vaccination, including at tumor progression/relapse. Isocitrate dehydrogenase mutation was absent in all glioblastoma patients. PBMC were collected before vaccination, two weeks after the third vaccination, and at progression. This sequence originates from a human donor with glioblastoma. The genes are TRBV9 and TRBJ2-5; 11 nucleotides align to TRBD2. Sample: blood, taken after dendritic cell vaccination. CDR3 protein: CASSVDSGRGETQYF. The CDR3 nucleotides read TGTGCCAGCAGCGTGGATAGCGGGAGGGGAGAGACCCAGTACTTC.